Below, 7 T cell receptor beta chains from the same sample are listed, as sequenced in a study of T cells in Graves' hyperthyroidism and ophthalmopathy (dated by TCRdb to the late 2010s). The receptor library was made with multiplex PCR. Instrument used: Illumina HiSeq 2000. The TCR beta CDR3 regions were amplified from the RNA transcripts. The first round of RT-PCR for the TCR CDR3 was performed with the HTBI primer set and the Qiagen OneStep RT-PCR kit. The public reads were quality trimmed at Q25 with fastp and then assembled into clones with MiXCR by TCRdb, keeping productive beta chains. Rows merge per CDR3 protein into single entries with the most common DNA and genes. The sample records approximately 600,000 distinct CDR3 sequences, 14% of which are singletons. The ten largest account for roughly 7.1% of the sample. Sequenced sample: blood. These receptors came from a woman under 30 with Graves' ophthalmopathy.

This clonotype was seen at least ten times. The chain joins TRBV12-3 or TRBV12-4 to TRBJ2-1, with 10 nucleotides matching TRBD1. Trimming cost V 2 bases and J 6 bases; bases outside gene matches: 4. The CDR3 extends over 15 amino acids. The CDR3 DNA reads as TGTGCCAGCAGTTTAAGACAGGGGGCGATCAATGAGCAGTTCTTC. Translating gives CASSLRQGAINEQFF.

The CDR3 region has the DNA TGTGCCAGCAGCCAAGTTAGCTTGAACACTGAAGCTTTCTTT. This gives the protein CASSQVSLNTEAFF. The chain couples TRBV14 to TRBJ1-1; D remains ambiguous. Germline-derived CDR1 and CDR2 are SGHDN and FVKESK. CDR3 length equals 14 residues. V dropped 1 base and J dropped 0 bases, with 6 bases sitting between them.

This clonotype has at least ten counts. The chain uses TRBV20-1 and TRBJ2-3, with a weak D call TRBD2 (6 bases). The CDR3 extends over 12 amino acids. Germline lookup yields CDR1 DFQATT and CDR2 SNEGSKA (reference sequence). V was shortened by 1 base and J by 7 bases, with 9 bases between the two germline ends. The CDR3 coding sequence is TGCAGTGCTAGAGTTAGCGGTAATACGCAGTATTTT. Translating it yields CSARVSGNTQYF.

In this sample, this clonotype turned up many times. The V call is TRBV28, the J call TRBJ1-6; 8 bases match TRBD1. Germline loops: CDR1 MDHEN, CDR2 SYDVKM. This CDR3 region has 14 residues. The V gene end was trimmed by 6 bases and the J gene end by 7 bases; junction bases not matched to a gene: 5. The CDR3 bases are TGTGCCAGCAGACGGACAGGGAGAAATTCACCCCTCCACTTT. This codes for CASRRTGRNSPLHF.

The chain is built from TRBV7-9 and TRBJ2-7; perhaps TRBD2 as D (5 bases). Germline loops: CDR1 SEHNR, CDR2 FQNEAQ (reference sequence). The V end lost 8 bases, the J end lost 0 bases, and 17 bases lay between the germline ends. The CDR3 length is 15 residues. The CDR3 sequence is CASSNPGFNSYEQYF. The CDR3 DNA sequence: TGTGCCAGCTCAAATCCGGGATTTAACTCCTACGAGCAGTACTTC.

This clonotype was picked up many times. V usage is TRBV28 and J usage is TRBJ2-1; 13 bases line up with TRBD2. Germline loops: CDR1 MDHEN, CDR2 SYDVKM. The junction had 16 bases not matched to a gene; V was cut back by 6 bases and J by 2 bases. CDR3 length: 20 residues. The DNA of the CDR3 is TGTGCCAGCAGCCCGGACAGGACTAGCGGGAGAGTTTTACCCTACAATGAGCAGTTCTTC. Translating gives CASSPDRTSGRVLPYNEQFF.

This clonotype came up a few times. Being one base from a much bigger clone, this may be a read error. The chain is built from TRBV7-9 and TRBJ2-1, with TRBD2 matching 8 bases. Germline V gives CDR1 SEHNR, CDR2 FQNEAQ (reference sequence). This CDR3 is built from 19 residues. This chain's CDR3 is CVSSYTSGTFRATYNEQFF. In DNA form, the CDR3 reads TGTGTCAGCAGCTACACTAGCGGTACTTTTAGGGCTACCTACAATGAGCAGTTCTTC.